This T cell receptor beta chain was recovered during a study of blood T cell repertoires in COVID-19. The CDR3 is made up of 16 amino acids. The V gene end was trimmed by 5 bases and the J gene end by 3 bases; junction bases not matched to a gene: 7. Germline CDR1 and CDR2: SGHTA and FQGTGA. Sequenced by immunoSEQ multiplex PCR; TCRdb stores in-frame clones only, minus some. Among around 270,000 clones listed, around nine tenths were seen once. The sequenced sample consisted of peripheral blood. The V and J genes are TRBV7-3 and TRBJ2-2; TRBD1 agrees at 9 bases. The TCR was taken from a man between 40 and 49 years old with acute or convalescent COVID-19. This chain's CDR3 is CASSETGGLYTGELFF. CDR3 DNA: TGTGCCAGCAGCGAAACAGGGGGCTTATACACCGGGGAGCTGTTTTTT.